This T cell receptor (beta chain) was identified in a study of identical twins (dated by TCRdb to the mid-2010s). About the investigation overall: The study deep-sequenced TCR alpha and beta repertoires from monozygotic twins, unrelated adults of various ages and cord blood to test whether fetal clonotypes persist. To rule out contamination, the twin experiments were replicated at different times with different library preparation protocols.

Every donor was a healthy Caucasian. Miltenyi CD45RO+ enrichment and human naive T-cell isolation kits were used to isolate memory (CD45RO+) and naive T cells from PBMC. Library creation used 5' RACE. Sequencer: Illumina HiSeq 2000. Template switching added a universal primer binding site, and the final cDNA carried a unique molecular identifier that allowed TCR cDNA molecules to be counted accurately. Specific primers in the conserved constant-segment region were used to synthesize first-strand cDNA for the TCR alpha and beta chains. Each cDNA library was double barcoded, with a SMART-Mk sample barcode plus Illumina barcodes, to control for contamination. TruSeq adapter sequences and Illumina sample barcodes were added in two successive PCR steps. The Illumina HiSeq platform was used with custom primers to sequence TCR alpha and beta cDNA libraries. In the authors' own workflow: MiGEC was used to process raw reads and extract unique molecular identifiers, and MiXCR was used to find CDR3 positions. For each individual, recombination models were inferred using an EM algorithm with the repgenHMM and IGoR tools. The tcR package in R was used for shared clonotype analysis, with sharing normalized by the product of cloneset sizes. To study raw recombination free of thymic and clonal selection effects, out-of-frame nonproductive sequences were analyzed. TCRdb trimmed the raw reads at Q25, called clones with MiXCR and kept productive beta chains. When rows share a CDR3 protein, they turn into one entry using the most common DNA and genes. TCRdb's processing, not the authors' own work, is the source of the V and J calls. Recorded for this sample are around 220,000 distinct CDR3 sequences; about 14% of them occurred a single time. The ten largest clonotypes hold approximately 9.3% of the sample.

Summary of the overall study and its limitations: Fewer insertions were carried by abundant cord blood beta clonotypes; a weaker similar trend was observed in young adult naive repertoires, while no such trend was observed in memory repertoires. Recombination models systematically underestimated out-of-frame TCR alpha sharing in monozygotic twins but agreed with sharing between unrelated individuals. Compared with coincidental sharing between unrelated individuals, out-of-frame TCR alpha sequences shared between twins showed an excess of sequences with low generation probability. Because the same donors could not be followed over many years, the conclusions depended on cross-sectional statistical analysis. In beta out-of-frame sequences, excess twin sharing was weaker, because having fewer shared sequences lowered the signal-to-noise ratio. Zero-insertion analyses could be partly confounded by invariant T cells such as MAIT and iNKT, though diverse VJ usage argued against such confounding for most clonotypes.

CDR3 length: 10 amino acids, cysteine to phenylalanine. Of all the DNA, just the CDR3 is kept, 30 bases in frame from base 1. CDR1 SQVTM and CDR2 ANQGSEA are derived from the germline V gene. The V and J ends are trimmed by 6 bases and 6 bases, leaving 9 bases between them. Concerning this clonotype: The specificity of this receptor is unknown. Base qualities are not recorded, but no much larger clone differs from it by a single base.

The TCR originated in a woman between 18 and 29 years old in good health. The sample was memory (CD45RO+) T cells sorted from blood. The cell subset or site label, read with the paper, signifies: CD45RO+ enriched T cells. The V gene is TRBV29-1 and the J gene is TRBJ2-7, with TRBD2 perhaps the D gene, on 6 matching bases. The DNA sequence is as follows: TGCAGCGTGGGGGAGGTCGAGCAGTACTTC. Translated, it gives CSVGEVEQYF.